A single sample gave rise to the 29 T cell receptor beta chains below, sequenced in a study of CD8 T cells in Susac syndrome. After extraction with the RNeasy kit, roughly 0.45 to 1 ug of the RNA was reverse transcribed using random hexamers. TCRdb re-called the immunoSEQ multiplex PCR reads with MiXCR, one entry per CDR3 protein. The sample holds approximately 220,000 distinct CDR3 sequences, roughly 90% seen once. Sequenced sample: CD8+ T cells from PBMCs. These receptor sequences come from a human donor with multiple sclerosis.

The chain employs TRBV9 and TRBJ2-3, with 7 positions matching TRBD2. V lost 4 bases, J lost 6 bases, and 8 bases stayed unmatched. Germline V gives CDR1 SGDLS, CDR2 YYNGEE. The CDR3 has 14 amino acids. CDR3 bases: TGTGCCAGCAGCTCTGGACTAGTCGGCGATACGCAGTATTTT. This translates into CASSSGLVGDTQYF. The full variable domain, in which reference TRBV9 and TRBJ2-3 provide the parts outside the CDR3, is DSGVTQTPKHLITATGQRVTLRCSPRSGDLSVYWYQQSLDQGLQFLIQYYNGEERAKGNILERFSAQQFPDLHSELNLSSLELGDSALYFCASSSGLVGDTQYFGPGTRLTVL.

This clonotype came up once. This chain connects TRBV7-6 to TRBJ1-4; 7 bases match TRBD1. Germline CDR1 reads SGHVS; CDR2 reads FNYEAQ. The CDR3 runs to 17 residues. Trimming cost V 1 base and J 1 base; bases outside gene matches: 6. The CDR3 spells CASSLEIQGVTNEKLFF. For the CDR3, the DNA is TGTGCCAGCAGCTTAGAGATCCAGGGGGTAACTAATGAAAAACTGTTTTTT. The full variable domain, its missing parts supplied by reference TRBV7-6 and TRBJ1-4, is GAGVSQSPRYKVTKRGQDVALRCDPISGHVSLYWYRQALGQGPEFLTYFNYEAQQDKSGLPNDRFSAERPEGSISTLTIQRTEQRDSAMYRCASSLEIQGVTNEKLFFGSGTQLSVL.

J is TRBJ1-1 and V is TRBV7-9; D may be TRBD1 (6 bases). V dropped 0 bases and J dropped 8 bases, with 10 bases sitting between them. The CDR3 length is 13 residues. The germline CDR1 and CDR2 sequences are SEHNR and FQNEAQ (reference sequence). The CDR3 reads CASSLAVTGEAFF. Written as DNA, the CDR3 is TGTGCCAGCAGCTTAGCTGTTACAGGGGAAGCTTTCTTT.

The chain recombines TRBV7-8 with TRBJ2-1; 9 bases fit TRBD2. Trimming cost V 1 base and J 9 bases; bases outside gene matches: 7. Germline CDR1 reads SGHVS; CDR2 reads FQNEAQ. The CDR3 is 15 residues long. CDR3 region: CASSLGRGGASEQFF. DNA of the CDR3: TGTGCCAGCAGCTTAGGGCGCGGGGGGGCCTCTGAGCAGTTCTTC.

The gene calls are TRBV30 and TRBJ1-2; D ambiguous. Per the germline V gene, CDR1 is GTSNPN and CDR2 is SVGIG (reference sequence). There are 13 residues in the CDR3. The V and J ends lost 4 bases and 1 base respectively, with 10 bases between them. CDR3 residues: CAWTPALNYGYTF. The CDR3 bases are TGTGCCTGGACCCCGGCGCTTAACTATGGCTACACCTTC.

CDR3 in amino acids: CSAPRDRGGFNEKLFF. The CDR3 DNA reads as TGCAGTGCTCCCCGGGACAGGGGGGGGTTTAATGAAAAACTGTTTTTT. The chain recombines TRBV20-1 with TRBJ1-4, with 11 bases matching TRBD1. Germline loops: CDR1 DFQATT, CDR2 SNEGSKA (reference sequence). The CDR3 has 16 amino acids. V shed 5 bases and J 4 bases; nucleotides not matched to a gene: 9.

This chain links TRBV7-6 with TRBJ2-2; 7 bases map to TRBD1. The CDR3 consists of 14 residues. Looked up from germline, CDR1 is SGHVS and CDR2 is FNYEAQ. V trimming: 6 bases; J trimming: 1 base; junction bases outside the gene matches: 2. CDR3 nucleotide sequence: TGTGCCAGCAGTGGGACAGAGAACACCGGGGAGCTGTTTTTT. Translation: CASSGTENTGELFF.

The chain joins TRBV6-1 to TRBJ2-1; TRBD1 matches at 7 bases. From germline, CDR1 is MNHNS and CDR2 SASEGT. The CDR3 loop spans 13 amino acids. Trimming at V came to 6 bases and at J to 10 bases, leaving 9 bases not matched to a gene. This CDR3 is CASRVQLGGEQFF. The CDR3 DNA reads TGTGCCAGCAGAGTCCAACTAGGGGGCGAGCAGTTCTTC.

The J gene is TRBJ1-2, the V gene TRBV19; no definite D call. There are 12 residues in the CDR3. Trimming removed 7 bases at V and 8 bases at J, with 14 bases between. Germline loops: CDR1 LNHDA, CDR2 SQIVND (reference sequence). In nucleotides, the CDR3 is TGTGCCAGTATTGGGCAGCCTGAGGGCTACACCTTC. This encodes CASIGQPEGYTF.

The CDR3 DNA is TGCGCCAGCAGCCAAGAAAGGGGGAATCCGTACGAGCAGTACTTC. Protein product: CASSQERGNPYEQYF. The J gene is TRBJ2-7, the V gene TRBV4-3; TRBD1 is a possible D gene (6 bases). The CDR3 runs 15 residues. Per germline, CDR1 LGHNA and CDR2 YSLEER. V was trimmed by 0 bases and J by 4 bases, leaving 13 bases between them.

The genes are TRBV7-8 and TRBJ2-7; 8 bases line up with TRBD2. The CDR3 extends over 16 amino acids. From germline, CDR1 is SGHVS and CDR2 FQNEAQ. V lost 3 bases and J lost 3; bases outside the gene matches: 10. For the CDR3, the DNA is TGTGCCAGCAGCTTCCTCGCGGGGGGAGCTGACTACGAGCAGTACTTC. It yields the protein CASSFLAGGADYEQYF. Drawing the rest from reference TRBV7-8 and TRBJ2-7, the complete variable domain is GAGVSQSPRYKVAKRGQDVALRCDPISGHVSLFWYQQALGQGPEFLTYFQNEAQLDKSGLPSDRFFAERPEGSVSTLKIQRTQQEDSAVYLCASSFLAGGADYEQYFGPGTRLTVT.

The chain couples TRBV9 to TRBJ2-3, with D perhaps given as TRBD1 or TRBD2 (5 bases each). The CDR3 is 18 residues long. V was trimmed by 3 bases and J by 1 base, leaving 21 bases between them. Germline CDR1 SGDLS, CDR2 YYNGEE. DNA for the CDR3: TGTGCCAGCAGCGCGGCCCCCGTACTAGTGGGGGGCACAGATACGCAGTATTTT. Encoded protein: CASSAAPVLVGGTDTQYF.

This rearrangement joins TRBV29-1 to TRBJ2-1, with D maybe TRBD1 (5 bases). Germline V gene data show CDR1 as SQVTM and CDR2 as ANQGSEA. V lost 8 bases and J 5 bases, leaving 19 bases between the germline ends. The CDR3 length is 14 residues. In DNA, the CDR3 is TGCAGCCATTCTGAAAGGCAGGGTGACAATGAGCAGTTCTTC. It translates to CSHSERQGDNEQFF.

This clonotype was counted only a few times. The V and J genes are TRBV5-4 and TRBJ2-3, with D unclear. CDR1 and CDR2 (germline): SGHNT, YYREEE (reference sequence). V was pared by 2 bases and J by 6 bases, with 7 bases between. The CDR3 loop spans 12 amino acids. The CDR3 protein is CASSLGLDTQYF. CDR3 coding DNA: TGTGCCAGCAGCTTAGGTCTTGATACGCAGTATTTT.

The chain recombines TRBV20-1 with TRBJ2-7; either TRBD1 or TRBD2 may supply D (7 bases each). The CDR3 is made up of 12 amino acids. V lost 5 bases and J 4 bases, leaving 12 bases between the germline ends. The V gene's germline CDR1 is DFQATT and CDR2 SNEGSKA (reference sequence). The CDR3 bases are TGCAGTGCTGGCCAGGGGGGGTACGAGCAGTACTTC. Amino acid sequence: CSAGQGGYEQYF.

This chain links TRBV5-1 with TRBJ2-1; 8 nucleotides agree with TRBD2. Germline V lookup: CDR1 SGHRS, CDR2 YFSETQ. CDR3 length: 16 residues. V gave up 4 bases and J gave up 2 bases; unmatched junction bases: 8. The CDR3 protein is CASSRSEAGAYNEQFF. The CDR3 region has the DNA TGCGCCAGCAGCCGATCCGAAGCGGGGGCCTACAATGAGCAGTTCTTC.

This clonotype was seen once. This chain connects TRBV29-1 to TRBJ2-5; D gene uncertain. Germline V gene data show CDR1 as SQVTM and CDR2 as ANQGSEA. The length of the CDR3 is 12 residues. The V end lost 2 bases, the J end lost 2 bases, and 6 bases lay between the germline ends. The CDR3 is CSVEYQQETQYF. The DNA of the CDR3 is TGCAGCGTTGAATACCAGCAAGAGACCCAGTACTTC.

The chain employs TRBV3-1 and TRBJ2-7; 10 nucleotides line up with TRBD2. The CDR3 covers 17 residues. The junction had 5 bases not matched to a gene; V was cut back by 0 bases and J by 0 bases. Germline CDR1 LGHDT, CDR2 YNNKEL (reference sequence). The CDR3 loop is CASSQDLPSGSSYEQYF. The CDR3 DNA follows: TGTGCCAGCAGCCAAGATCTGCCTAGCGGGAGCTCCTACGAGCAGTACTTC.

The rearrangement joins TRBV4-1 to TRBJ2-5; 9 bases match TRBD2. Germline trimming cut 2 bases from V and 2 bases from J; bases unmatched to any gene: 6. This CDR3 is 16 amino acids long. Germline V lookup: CDR1 MGHRA, CDR2 YSYEKL. Here the CDR3 reads CASSQPGLAGQETQYF. Here the CDR3 DNA reads TGCGCCAGCAGCCAACCCGGGCTAGCGGGACAAGAGACCCAGTACTTC.

The chain uses TRBV7-8 and TRBJ1-4; D is undetermined. CDR1 SGHVS and CDR2 FQNEAQ come from the germline V gene. The CDR3 is made up of 14 amino acids. V dropped 0 bases and J dropped 3 bases, with 5 bases sitting between them. CDR3 sequence: CASSLAASNEKLFF. The CDR3 nucleotides are TGTGCCAGCAGCTTAGCAGCCTCTAATGAAAAACTGTTTTTT.

The genes are TRBV11-2 and TRBJ2-3, with D perhaps matching TRBD2 (5 bases). Trimming shortened V by 1 base and J by 2 bases, and 10 bases separated the two germline ends. Germline V lookup: CDR1 SGHAT, CDR2 FQNNGV. The length of the CDR3 is 15 residues. The CDR3, as DNA: TGTGCCAGCAGCTTAGGTCGGGGAACCACAGATACGCAGTATTTT. Protein product: CASSLGRGTTDTQYF. The full variable domain, rest sourced from reference TRBV11-2 and TRBJ2-3, is EAGVAQSPRYKIIEKRQSVAFWCNPISGHATLYWYQQILGQGPKLLIQFQNNGVVDDSQLPKDRFSAERLKGVDSTLKIQPAKLEDSAVYLCASSLGRGTTDTQYFGPGTRLTVL.

In this sample, this clonotype turned up once. The chain uses TRBV24-1 and TRBJ2-1, with D unresolved. Trimming cost V 0 bases and J 6 bases, with 5 bases left between them. The CDR3 spans 13 residues. CDR1 is KGHDR and CDR2 is SFDVKD in the germline V gene. DNA of the CDR3: TGTGCCACCAGTGATTTGTATCGCAATGAGCAGTTCTTC. Translating gives CATSDLYRNEQFF.

The chain employs TRBV10-3 and TRBJ1-2; D is uncertain. Germline V CDR1 and CDR2: ENHRY, SYGVKD. The CDR3 runs to 16 residues. Trimming took 3 bases from V and 1 from J, leaving 15 bases between them. The CDR3 sequence is CAISEVGQKLNYGYTF. CDR3 nucleotides: TGTGCCATCAGTGAAGTCGGGCAGAAGCTTAACTATGGCTACACCTTC.

The chain uses TRBV13 and TRBJ2-7, with 9 bases that match TRBD1. The CDR3 loop spans 14 amino acids. Trimming removed 7 bases from V and 3 bases from J; junction bases left unmatched: 7. Germline values: CDR1 PRHDT, CDR2 FYEKMQ (reference sequence). The CDR3 here is CASTRDRADYEQYF. The CDR3 bases are TGTGCCAGCACGAGGGACAGGGCCGACTACGAGCAGTACTTC.

This chain uses TRBV30 with TRBJ2-3, with unresolved D. This CDR3 is 13 amino acids long. In germline, CDR1 is GTSNPN, CDR2 SVGIG (reference sequence). Trimming took 0 bases from V and 7 from J, leaving 11 bases between them. CDR3 sequence (DNA): TGTGCCTGGAGTGTTCGTTCCCTTTATACGCAGTATTTT. Its protein product is CAWSVRSLYTQYF.

This clonotype was detected only a few times. The chain uses TRBV4-1 and TRBJ2-5; D gene uncertain. CDR3 length equals 10 residues. V was pared by 5 bases and J by 7 bases, with 5 bases between. In germline, CDR1 is MGHRA, CDR2 YSYEKL. CDR3 in DNA: TGCGCCAGCAGCGGCGGGACCCAGTACTTC. This encodes CASSGGTQYF.

V usage is TRBV30 and J usage is TRBJ2-1; 11 nucleotides match TRBD2. CDR1 GTSNPN and CDR2 SVGIG come from the germline V gene (reference sequence). This CDR3 spans 14 amino acids. The V and J ends lost 0 bases and 8 bases, in that order; junction bases with no gene match: 3. The CDR3 sequence: CAWSVGSGRDEQFF. DNA of the CDR3: TGTGCCTGGAGTGTGGGTAGCGGGAGGGATGAGCAGTTCTTC. Combining the CDR3 with reference TRBV30 and TRBJ2-1 gives the whole variable domain SQTIHQWPATLVQPVGSPLSLECTVEGTSNPNLYWYRQAAGRGLQLLFYSVGIGQISSEVPQNLSASRPQDRQFILSSKKLLLSDSGFYLCAWSVGSGRDEQFFGPGTRLTVL.

The chain employs TRBV20-1 and TRBJ2-3, with D perhaps assigned TRBD1 or TRBD2 (5 bases each). Germline V gives CDR1 DFQATT, CDR2 SNEGSKA (reference sequence). This CDR3 is 14 amino acids long. The V gene lost 3 bases and the J gene lost 0 bases, with 10 bases spanning the gap. CDR3 region: CSASEEGSTDTQYF. The CDR3 nucleotides read TGCAGTGCTAGTGAAGAGGGGAGCACAGATACGCAGTATTTT.

The chain is built from TRBV13 and TRBJ2-1; 7 nucleotides match TRBD2. Germline assignment: CDR1 PRHDT and CDR2 FYEKMQ (reference sequence). The CDR3 totals 17 residues. V was pared by 4 bases and J by 0 bases, with 9 bases of the junction left unmatched. In nucleotides, the CDR3 is TGTGCCAGCAGCTCCCTCCCTAGCGGTCGCTCCTACAATGAGCAGTTCTTC. Translating gives CASSSLPSGRSYNEQFF.